The subject of this entry is one T cell receptor (beta chain). The data were obtained in a study of control samples from healthy donors and cancer patients. Losses at the gene ends were 1 base for V and 8 bases for J; bases not matched to a gene: 1. The CDR3 length is 13 residues. Germline assignment: CDR1 LGHNA and CDR2 YSLEER. The repertoire was sequenced with immunoSEQ multiplex PCR; TCRdb's copy has only in-frame clones and lacks some. The data hold about 150,000 clones, with approximately 96% observed a single time. V and J are TRBV4-3 and TRBJ1-3, with 8 nucleotides matching TRBD1. This sequence was found in a middle-aged man in good health. Material for sequencing was blood. For the CDR3, the DNA is TGCGCCAGCAGCCAAGTACAGGGGGACACCATATATTTT. Encoded protein: CASSQVQGDTIYF.